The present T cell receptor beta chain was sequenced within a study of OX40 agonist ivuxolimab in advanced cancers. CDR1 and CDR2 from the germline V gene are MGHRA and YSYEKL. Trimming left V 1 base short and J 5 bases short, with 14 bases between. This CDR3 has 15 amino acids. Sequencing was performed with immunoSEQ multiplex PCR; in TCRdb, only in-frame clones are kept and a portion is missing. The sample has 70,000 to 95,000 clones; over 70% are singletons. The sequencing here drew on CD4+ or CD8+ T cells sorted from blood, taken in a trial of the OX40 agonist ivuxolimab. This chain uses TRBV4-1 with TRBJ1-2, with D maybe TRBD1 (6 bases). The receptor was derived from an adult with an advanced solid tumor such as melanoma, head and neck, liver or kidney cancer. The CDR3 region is CASSQVYDRSYGYTF. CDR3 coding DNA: TGCGCCAGCAGCCAAGTTTACGACAGGAGTTATGGCTACACCTTC.